The rows below give T cell receptor beta chains drawn from one sample of a study of cytomegalovirus exposure and HLA in healthy donors. Produced via immunoSEQ multiplex PCR; TCRdb's table is partial and in-frame only. The sample has around 120,000 clones; around 62% are singletons. Sequencing input: PBMCs. Receptors originate from a man aged 30-40 years in good health and CMV-seropositive. Each CDR3 is given with its conserved first and last residue. Each record gives: clone size, V gene, D gene, J gene, CDR3 protein, CDR3 DNA. D genes are given only for firm matches. Clone size is stated in some rows and not others, as once, few, many or a class when expanded.

size: .
V: TRBV7-2
D: .
J: TRBJ2-5
CDR3: CASSSRGGLTQETQYF
DNA: TGTGCCAGCAGCTCAAGGGGGGGACTTACCCAAGAGACCCAGTACTTC

size: .
V: TRBV27
D: .
J: TRBJ2-2
CDR3: CASSFYTGELFF
DNA: TGTGCCAGCAGTTTCTACACCGGGGAGCTGTTTTTT

size: .
V: TRBV30
D: .
J: TRBJ2-3
CDR3: CAWSARFMDTQYF
DNA: TGTGCCTGGAGTGCCAGGTTCATGGATACGCAGTATTTT

size: .
V: TRBV30
D: .
J: TRBJ1-1
CDR3: CAWSLGGTEAFF
DNA: TGTGCCTGGAGTCTGGGGGGCACTGAAGCTTTCTTT

size: few
V: TRBV9
D: TRBD1
J: TRBJ2-7
CDR3: CASSVEGTGGIEQYF
DNA: TGTGCCAGCAGCGTAGAGGGGACAGGGGGCATCGAGCAGTACTTC

size: .
V: TRBV5-6
D: .
J: TRBJ1-2
CDR3: CASSFEGIANYGYTF
DNA: TGTGCCAGCAGCTTCGAGGGAATTGCGAACTATGGCTACACCTTC

size: .
V: TRBV12-5
D: TRBD1
J: TRBJ1-2
CDR3: CASGLGDREAVGYTF
DNA: TGTGCTAGTGGTTTGGGAGACAGGGAGGCGGTTGGCTACACCTTC

size: .
V: TRBV6-6
D: .
J: TRBJ2-5
CDR3: CASSYGENQYF
DNA: TGTGCCAGCAGTTACGGAGAAAACCAGTACTTC

size: .
V: TRBV9
D: TRBD2
J: TRBJ2-1
CDR3: CASSVESGGAYNEQFF
DNA: TGTGCCAGCAGCGTTGAAAGCGGGGGAGCCTACAATGAGCAGTTCTTC

size: .
V: TRBV5-1
D: TRBD1
J: TRBJ2-5
CDR3: CASSLRDRGETQYF
DNA: TGCGCCAGCAGCCTACGGGACAGGGGAGAGACCCAGTACTTC

size: .
V: TRBV19
D: .
J: TRBJ1-6
CDR3: CASNGSVNSPLHF
DNA: TGTGCCAGTAATGGCTCAGTGAATTCACCCCTCCACTTT

size: .
V: TRBV13
D: .
J: TRBJ2-3
CDR3: CASSLEPGGRTDTQYF
DNA: TGTGCCAGCAGCTTAGAACCGGGGGGCCGCACAGATACGCAGTATTTT

size: .
V: TRBV7-9
D: TRBD2
J: TRBJ2-4
CDR3: CASSFGTSGHQNIQYF
DNA: TGTGCCAGCAGCTTTGGGACTAGCGGGCACCAAAACATTCAGTACTTC

size: .
V: TRBV11-3
D: .
J: TRBJ2-5
CDR3: CASGRVVWETQYF
DNA: TGTGCCAGCGGCAGGGTAGTATGGGAGACCCAGTACTTC

size: .
V: TRBV2
D: .
J: TRBJ2-7
CDR3: CASSEGALLPYEQYF
DNA: TGTGCCAGCAGTGAAGGGGCACTCCTACCCTACGAGCAGTACTTC

size: .
V: TRBV5-8
D: .
J: TRBJ1-1
CDR3: CASSPGSEAFF
DNA: TGTGCCAGCAGCCCAGGATCTGAAGCTTTCTTT

size: .
V: TRBV19
D: .
J: TRBJ1-4
CDR3: CASSISVRANEKLFF
DNA: TGTGCCAGTAGTATCTCTGTCCGCGCTAATGAAAAACTGTTTTTT

size: .
V: TRBV10-3
D: .
J: TRBJ1-6
CDR3: CAINEGLGDSPLHF
DNA: TGTGCCATCAATGAGGGCCTAGGGGATTCACCCCTCCACTTT

size: .
V: TRBV6-5
D: TRBD1
J: TRBJ2-7
CDR3: CASSPADREYEQYF
DNA: TGTGCCAGCAGTCCCGCCGACAGGGAATACGAGCAGTACTTC

size: .
V: TRBV5-1
D: TRBD1
J: TRBJ2-3
CDR3: CASSSWTGDDDTQYF
DNA: TGCGCCAGCAGCTCCTGGACAGGGGACGACGATACGCAGTATTTT

size: .
V: TRBV30
D: .
J: TRBJ1-2
CDR3: CAWSEAGSQDNGYTF
DNA: TGTGCCTGGAGCGAAGCCGGGTCCCAAGATAATGGCTACACCTTC

size: .
V: TRBV6-4
D: TRBD2
J: TRBJ2-3
CDR3: CASSDGTRGGTDTQYF
DNA: TGTGCCAGCAGTGACGGGACTAGAGGGGGCACAGATACGCAGTATTTT

size: .
V: TRBV30
D: .
J: TRBJ2-5
CDR3: CAWRIDFQETQYF
DNA: TGTGCCTGGAGGATCGACTTTCAAGAGACCCAGTACTTC

size: .
V: TRBV7-9
D: TRBD1
J: TRBJ2-2
CDR3: CASTSSMAMGDRSTGELFF
DNA: TGTGCCAGCACCTCTTCGATGGCCATGGGGGACAGGAGCACCGGGGAGCTGTTTTTT

size: .
V: TRBV5-6
D: TRBD1
J: TRBJ1-4
CDR3: CASRRTGANEKLFF
DNA: TGTGCCAGCAGAAGGACAGGGGCCAATGAAAAACTGTTTTTT

size: .
V: TRBV6-5
D: .
J: TRBJ2-5
CDR3: CASSYIAEQETQYF
DNA: TGTGCCAGCAGTTACATAGCAGAACAAGAGACCCAGTACTTC

size: .
V: TRBV7-9
D: .
J: TRBJ1-2
CDR3: CASSLVQYGYTF
DNA: TGTGCCAGCAGCTTAGTACAGTATGGCTACACCTTC

size: .
V: TRBV6-1
D: .
J: TRBJ1-1
CDR3: CASSAGGSTLAFF
DNA: TGTGCCAGCAGTGCGGGCGGGTCGACTCTAGCTTTCTTT

size: .
V: TRBV13
D: .
J: TRBJ2-7
CDR3: CASSLEGFGGTPLYEQYF
DNA: TGTGCCAGCAGCTTAGAGGGTTTCGGGGGAACCCCCCTCTACGAGCAGTACTTC

size: .
V: TRBV10-3
D: .
J: TRBJ2-3
CDR3: CAISLTGNPGDTQYF
DNA: TGTGCCATCAGCCTAACGGGGAACCCGGGAGATACGCAGTATTTT

size: .
V: TRBV6-1
D: .
J: TRBJ1-2
CDR3: CASNTVGDSYGYTF
DNA: TGTGCCAGCAACACAGTAGGGGATAGCTATGGCTACACCTTC

size: .
V: TRBV5-4
D: TRBD1
J: TRBJ2-1
CDR3: CASSLGTGGVEQFF
DNA: TGTGCCAGCAGCCTAGGGACAGGGGGCGTTGAGCAGTTCTTC

size: .
V: TRBV30
D: TRBD1
J: TRBJ1-2
CDR3: CAWRDTGGQSNYGYTF
DNA: TGTGCCTGGAGGGACACAGGGGGCCAATCTAACTATGGCTACACCTTC

size: .
V: TRBV7-8
D: .
J: TRBJ1-2
CDR3: CASSIHTGPGPRGYTF
DNA: TGTGCCAGCAGCATCCACACGGGCCCAGGGCCGCGGGGCTACACCTTC

size: .
V: TRBV7-8
D: TRBD2
J: TRBJ2-7
CDR3: CASSGTSLYEQYF
DNA: TGTGCCAGCAGCGGGACTAGCCTCTACGAGCAGTACTTC

size: once
V: TRBV5-1
D: .
J: TRBJ1-2
CDR3: CASSLDSAGLGYTF
DNA: TGCGCCAGCAGCTTGGACTCGGCAGGTCTTGGCTACACCTTC

size: .
V: TRBV5-6
D: TRBD1
J: TRBJ2-7
CDR3: CASSRSPGTGIREQYF
DNA: TGTGCCAGCAGCCGTTCGCCCGGGACAGGGATTAGAGAGCAGTACTTC

size: .
V: TRBV5-4
D: .
J: TRBJ2-7
CDR3: CASSLGDSGLLQQYF
DNA: TGTGCCAGCAGCTTAGGGGACAGCGGGCTACTGCAGCAGTACTTC

size: few
V: TRBV13
D: .
J: TRBJ2-2
CDR3: CASSPFGGELFF
DNA: TGTGCCAGCAGCCCCTTCGGCGGGGAGCTGTTTTTT

size: .
V: TRBV28
D: .
J: TRBJ1-5
CDR3: CASSSASEDNQPQHF
DNA: TGTGCCAGCAGTTCTGCGTCCGAGGACAATCAGCCCCAGCATTTT

size: .
V: TRBV9
D: TRBD1
J: TRBJ1-1
CDR3: CASSVLTGGNTEAFF
DNA: TGTGCCAGCAGCGTATTAACAGGGGGGAACACTGAAGCTTTCTTT

size: .
V: TRBV11-2
D: TRBD2
J: TRBJ2-5
CDR3: CASSLSSGGAETQYF
DNA: TGTGCCAGCAGCTTATCTAGCGGGGGGGCGGAGACCCAGTACTTC

size: .
V: TRBV19
D: .
J: TRBJ2-3
CDR3: CASSIAITTDTQYF
DNA: TGTGCCAGTAGTATCGCGATCACCACAGATACGCAGTATTTT

size: once
V: TRBV2
D: TRBD2
J: TRBJ2-5
CDR3: CASNIGGRKTQYF
DNA: TGTGCCAGCAATATCGGGGGGAGGAAGACCCAGTACTTC

size: .
V: TRBV6-5
D: TRBD2
J: TRBJ2-5
CDR3: CASSYSGGGETQYF
DNA: TGTGCCAGCAGTTACTCTGGGGGGGGAGAGACCCAGTACTTC

size: once
V: TRBV7-6
D: .
J: TRBJ2-7
CDR3: CASSRVDDRHYEQYF
DNA: TGTGCCAGCAGCAGGGTCGACGACAGACACTACGAGCAGTACTTC

size: .
V: TRBV7-8
D: .
J: TRBJ2-3
CDR3: CASSLVGWGPDTQYF
DNA: TGTGCCAGCAGCTTAGTTGGCTGGGGGCCAGATACGCAGTATTTT

size: .
V: TRBV6-4
D: .
J: TRBJ1-5
CDR3: CASSDLPDQPQHF
DNA: TGTGCCAGCAGTGACCTTCCCGATCAGCCCCAGCATTTT

size: .
V: TRBV15
D: .
J: TRBJ1-3
CDR3: CATSPEAGSGNTIYF
DNA: TGTGCCACCAGCCCCGAGGCGGGATCTGGAAACACCATATATTTT

size: .
V: TRBV19
D: .
J: TRBJ1-5
CDR3: CASSIEGSYSNQPQHF
DNA: TGTGCCAGTAGTATAGAAGGGAGTTATAGCAATCAGCCCCAGCATTTT

size: .
V: TRBV7-9
D: TRBD1
J: TRBJ2-7
CDR3: CASSQTTGFHEQYF
DNA: TGTGCCAGCAGCCAAACGACAGGGTTCCACGAGCAGTACTTC

size: .
V: TRBV9
D: .
J: TRBJ1-6
CDR3: CASSVAGEGFKLRYNSPLHF
DNA: TGTGCCAGCAGCGTAGCGGGAGAGGGCTTCAAGCTCCGGTATAATTCACCCCTCCACTTT

size: .
V: TRBV5-1
D: TRBD1
J: TRBJ2-4
CDR3: CASRGTGENSQYF
DNA: TGCGCCAGCAGAGGAACAGGGGAAAACAGTCAGTACTTC

size: .
V: TRBV19
D: TRBD1
J: TRBJ2-6
CDR3: CASSPQGTDYSGANVLTF
DNA: TGTGCCAGTAGTCCCCAGGGGACAGACTACTCTGGGGCCAACGTCCTGACTTTC

size: .
V: TRBV6-6
D: TRBD1
J: TRBJ1-2
CDR3: CASSYMRQGRSGYTF
DNA: TGTGCCAGCAGTTATATGCGACAGGGGAGGAGCGGCTACACCTTC

size: .
V: TRBV7-2
D: .
J: TRBJ2-3
CDR3: CASSEAGALGTQYF
DNA: TGTGCCAGCAGCGAGGCGGGTGCGCTGGGAACGCAGTATTTT

size: .
V: TRBV2
D: TRBD1
J: TRBJ2-6
CDR3: CASSEGRTGFMGANVLTF
DNA: TGTGCCAGCAGTGAAGGACGGACAGGGTTTATGGGGGCCAACGTCCTGACTTTC